This T cell receptor beta chain is drawn from a study of beta chain features in type 1 diabetes. Broader study findings: Moderate but significant shortening of TCRB CDR3s was recorded in all four CD4+ subsets from Type 1 diabetes patients.

Concerning this clone: What it binds is not known.

Per germline, CDR1 SGHTA and CDR2 FQGTGA. This CDR3 is built from 16 residues. The J segment lost 1 base and the V segment lost 4 bases, leaving 5 bases of the junction unmatched. Since all of the isolated RNA was reverse transcribed, expressed TCRB transcripts were what got sequenced. Some clones are missing from TCRdb's copy, which holds only in-frame ones; the method was immunoSEQ multiplex PCR. This table has about 40,000 clones, roughly 50% appearing once. Sequences were obtained from stem cell memory CD4+ T cells from blood. The rearrangement links TRBV7-3 to TRBJ2-3; 10 bases map to TRBD2. The receptor was derived from a woman in her 30s in good health. CDR3 residues: CASSYAGTSGTDTQYF. The CDR3 nucleotides are TGTGCCAGCAGCTACGCCGGGACTAGCGGCACAGATACGCAGTATTTT. Together with reference TRBV7-3 and TRBJ2-3, the CDR3 gives the full variable domain: GAGVSQTPSNKVTEKGKYVELRCDPISGHTALYWYRQSLGQGPEFLIYFQGTGAADDSGLPNDRFFAVRPEGSVSTLKIQRTERGDSAVYLCASSYAGTSGTDTQYFGPGTRLTVL.